This T cell receptor (beta chain) was obtained from a study of blood T cell repertoires in COVID-19. Study summary: Donors in the United States, Italy and Spain gave samples during acute or convalescent COVID-19. T cells, B-cell-depleted T cells, or PBMCs provided the cDNA or gDNA that served as material.

Produced via immunoSEQ multiplex PCR; TCRdb's table is partial and in-frame only. Of approximately 100,000 clones in the sample, roughly nine tenths were seen once. Losses at the gene ends were 3 bases for V and 6 bases for J; bases not matched to a gene: 5. This CDR3 has 14 residues. The germline V gene encodes CDR1 MGHDK and CDR2 SYGVNS. The chain employs TRBV25-1 and TRBJ2-1; 7 nucleotides match TRBD1. The sample taken for sequencing was peripheral blood. This TCR came from an older woman with acute or convalescent COVID-19. CDR3 DNA: TGTGCCAGCAGTGAGTTGGGACAGATCAATGAGCAGTTCTTC. Protein product: CASSELGQINEQFF.